A selection of T cell receptor beta chains follows, all from one sample in a study of T cell responses to AZD1222 COVID-19 vaccine. Assay: immunoSEQ multiplex PCR; the TCRdb copy retains only in-frame clones and omits some. The sample contains more than 150,000 clones, 92% of which appear only once. Here the sequenced sample was peripheral blood, taken 28 days after the second AZD1222 dose. Receptors originate from an adult who received the AZD1222 COVID-19 vaccine. Both conserved end residues are part of each CDR3. The D gene is left open where the match is weak. Part of the rows lack a size; the others show once, few, many or a class for expanded clones.

j_call,d_call,v_call,clone_size,cdr3_nt,cdr3_aa
TRBJ1-1,.,TRBV5-8,.,TGTGCCAGCAGCTCGACCCCGACTGAAGCTTTCTTT,CASSSTPTEAFF
TRBJ2-2,TRBD2,TRBV2,.,TGTGCCAGCAGTGGGACTAGCGGGAACACCGGGGAGCTGTTTTTT,CASSGTSGNTGELFF
TRBJ1-1,.,TRBV10-3,.,TGTGCCATCAGTGCGGCGACAGGACCTGAAGCTTTCTTT,CAISAATGPEAFF
TRBJ1-5,.,TRBV2,.,TGTGCCAGCAACAGGGAACGTAATCAGCCCCAGCATTTT,CASNRERNQPQHF
TRBJ2-3,TRBD2,TRBV9,.,TGTGCCAGCAGCGCTCGGACTAGCGGGGGGAGCAAATGGAGCACAGATACGCAGTATTTT,CASSARTSGGSKWSTDTQYF
TRBJ2-1,.,TRBV11-2,.,TGTGCCAGCAGCTTAGGAGTGGGGGCACACAATGAGCAGTTCTTC,CASSLGVGAHNEQFF
TRBJ1-5,.,TRBV11-2,.,TGTGCCAGCAGCTTGGCCGGAGGGGTTCAGCCCCAGCATTTT,CASSLAGGVQPQHF
TRBJ1-5,.,TRBV5-6,.,TGTGCCAGCAGCATGCGCCCCCAGGGGAGAGGCAATCAGCCCCAGCATTTT,CASSMRPQGRGNQPQHF
TRBJ2-1,.,TRBV29-1,.,TGCAGCGTTGAATTGGGGACCAAGCAGGCCTACAATGAGCAGTTCTTC,CSVELGTKQAYNEQFF
TRBJ1-5,TRBD1,TRBV19,.,TGTGCCAGTAGTAATCGACAGGGGACTTTTTCTAGCAATCAGCCCCAGCATTTT,CASSNRQGTFSSNQPQHF
TRBJ2-7,.,TRBV7-2,.,TGTGCCAGCAGCTCCTACTCCTACGAGCAGTACTTC,CASSSYSYEQYF
TRBJ1-2,.,TRBV5-6,.,TGTGCCAGCAGCTTGTCTCTAGAGAACTATGGCTACACCTTC,CASSLSLENYGYTF
TRBJ1-5,.,TRBV19,.,TGTGCCAGTGGACAGCGGGTCAATGGAGGCAATCAGCCCCAGCATTTT,CASGQRVNGGNQPQHF
TRBJ2-2,.,TRBV24-1,.,TGTGCCACCAGTGATTTATGGCTGGGACAGAACACCGGGGAGCTGTTTTTT,CATSDLWLGQNTGELFF
TRBJ1-5,.,TRBV6-2/TRBV6-3,.,TGTGCCAGCAGTTGGGGTTGGGATCAGCCCCAGCATTTT,CASSWGWDQPQHF
TRBJ1-5,.,TRBV24-1,.,TGTGCCACCAGTGATGGGGCCCAGCCCCAGCATTTT,CATSDGAQPQHF
TRBJ2-1,.,TRBV19,.,TGTGCCAGTAGTCTTAGCAGGAGCTCCTACAATGAGCAGTTCTTC,CASSLSRSSYNEQFF
TRBJ1-2,TRBD1,TRBV6-5,.,TGTGCCAGCAGTCGGGGGGACAGGGGTACCTATGGCTACACCTTC,CASSRGDRGTYGYTF
TRBJ2-1,.,TRBV5-1,.,TGCGCCAGCAGCTGGGACTGGACCAATGAGCAGTTCTTC,CASSWDWTNEQFF
TRBJ2-5,TRBD2,TRBV3-1/TRBV3-2,once,TGTGCCAGCAGCCAACTCTCAGCGGGGTGGGAGACCCAGTACTTC,CASSQLSAGWETQYF
TRBJ2-5,.,TRBV19,.,TGTGCCAGTAGTATTACTTGGTACAGGGTTGGAGAGACCCAGTACTTC,CASSITWYRVGETQYF
TRBJ1-5,.,TRBV28,once,TGTGCCAGCAGCCTTGCCCTGTTGAAAGCGGGCAATCAGCCCCAGCATTTT,CASSLALLKAGNQPQHF
TRBJ1-5,.,TRBV7-2,.,TGTGCCAGCAGTCCCAGGGGCAATCAGCCCCAGCATTTT,CASSPRGNQPQHF
TRBJ2-5,.,TRBV9,.,TGTGCCAGCAGCGTAGGGGTTTGGGAGACCCAGTACTTC,CASSVGVWETQYF
TRBJ1-1,TRBD1,TRBV6-5,.,TGTGCCAGCAGTTACTTCCAGGGGGCCGCTGAAGCTTTCTTT,CASSYFQGAAEAFF
TRBJ1-1,.,TRBV5-1,.,TGCGCCAGCAGCCAGGACGCAGGGGCCACTGAAGCTTTCTTT,CASSQDAGATEAFF
TRBJ2-3,TRBD2,TRBV23-1,.,TGCGCCAGCAGTCCCCGGACTAGCGGGGGGCGGGATACGCAGTATTTT,CASSPRTSGGRDTQYF
TRBJ2-3,.,TRBV6-5,.,TGTGCCAGCAGCGGACTTAACGGGAGGCAGTATTTT,CASSGLNGRQYF
TRBJ2-3,.,TRBV6-5,.,TGTGCCACTATCGCTGAAGGTCAAGGTACGCAGTATTTT,CATIAEGQGTQYF
TRBJ1-5,.,TRBV27,.,TGTGCCAGCAGTACCCGGGCGTTTCGGCTTCGTCAGCCCCAGCATTTT,CASSTRAFRLRQPQHF
TRBJ2-3,.,TRBV1,.,TGCACCAGCAGCCCTAGGACTAGCGACTGCACAGATACGCAGTATTTT,CTSSPRTSDCTDTQYF
TRBJ1-1,TRBD1,TRBV6-5,.,TGTGCCAGCAGCAGAGACAGGGCCCGGGAAGCTTTCTTT,CASSRDRAREAFF
TRBJ2-3,.,TRBV29-1,.,TGCAGCGTTGAAGTCCCGCGGGGGCGGGACACAGATACGCAGTATTTT,CSVEVPRGRDTDTQYF